What follows are 25 T cell receptor beta chains derived from one specimen sequenced in a study of T cell repertoires in cytomegalovirus infection. Each CDR3 protein gets one entry after TCRdb re-called the reads with MiXCR. The table shows about 740,000 distinct CDR3 sequences, with 35% occurring only once. The sequenced sample consisted of PBMCs. Receptors originate from a human donor in good health (CMV status not recorded). Some clones in this sample may be carry-over from other donors' samples.

This clonotype was counted ten times or more. The CDR3, as DNA: TGTGCCAGCAGTTTAAGGGGGGCGACTAATGAAAAACTGTTTTTT. This codes for CASSLRGATNEKLFF. This chain links TRBV7-2 with TRBJ1-4, with D perhaps TRBD1 (6 bases). The CDR3 loop spans 15 amino acids. The V gene's germline CDR1 is SGHTA and CDR2 FQGNSA. V dropped 6 bases and J dropped 2 bases, with 13 bases sitting between them. Drawing the rest from reference TRBV7-2 and TRBJ1-4, the complete variable domain is GAGVSQSPSNKVTEKGKDVELRCDPISGHTALYWYRQSLGQGLEFLIYFQGNSAPDKSGLPSDRFSAERTGGSVSTLTIQRTQQEDSAVYLCASSLRGATNEKLFFGSGTQLSVL.

In its sample, this clonotype was seen once. V is TRBV28 and J is TRBJ2-2; 8 bases map to TRBD1. There are 17 residues in the CDR3. The V segment lost 0 bases and the J segment 5 bases; nucleotides outside the gene matches: 8. Per germline, CDR1 MDHEN and CDR2 SYDVKM. The CDR3: CASSLWTRGRSTGELFF. Written as DNA, the CDR3 is TGTGCCAGCAGTTTATGGACCAGGGGGCGAAGTACCGGGGAGCTGTTTTTT.

The rearrangement joins TRBV6-1 to TRBJ1-1; no firm D call. This CDR3 comprises 13 residues. The germline V gene encodes CDR1 MNHNS and CDR2 SASEGT. V lost 5 bases, J lost 4 bases, and 11 bases lay in between. The CDR3 coding sequence is TGTGCCAGCAGTCCGCTTGGGGTCACTGAAGCTTTCTTT. Translating it yields CASSPLGVTEAFF.

The chain has TRBV11-3 and TRBJ2-1; D unresolved. This CDR3 is built from 14 residues. Deletions cut 0 bases from V and 5 bases from J, with 8 bases between. The germline gives CDR1 SGHNT, CDR2 YENEEA. Written as DNA, the CDR3 is TGTGCCAGCAGCTTAGATCGCTTTAACAATGAGCAGTTCTTC. Its protein product is CASSLDRFNNEQFF.

This clonotype was observed at least ten times. V gene TRBV12-3 or TRBV12-4 combines with J gene TRBJ2-5, with D perhaps matching TRBD2 (5 bases). V shed 4 bases and J shed 5 bases, with 11 bases lying between them. This CDR3 has 13 residues. The CDR3 DNA sequence: TGTGCCAGCAGTTATGCGGGTTCGGAGACCCAGTACTTC. Amino acids: CASSYAGSETQYF.

The chain combines TRBV4-1 with TRBJ1-2, with a tentative D call TRBD1 (5 bases). Between the trimmed V and J ends, which lost 0 bases and 8 bases, there was a span of 16 bases. The CDR3 sequence is 15 residues long. Looked up from germline, CDR1 is MGHRA and CDR2 is YSYEKL. DNA of the CDR3: TGCGCCAGCAGCCAAGATCAGGGATGGGGTGACGGCTACACCTTC. Translated, it gives CASSQDQGWGDGYTF.

V and J are TRBV20-1 and TRBJ1-1, with 7 nucleotides matching TRBD1. CDR1 is DFQATT, CDR2 SNEGSKA, per germline (reference sequence). Trimming removed 3 bases from V and 1 base from J; junction bases left unmatched: 8. There are 15 residues in the CDR3. CDR3 bases: TGCAGTGCTAGCCCCCGGACAGGATCGAACACTGAAGCTTTCTTT. Protein sequence: CSASPRTGSNTEAFF.

The chain recombines TRBV5-5 with TRBJ1-1; possible D gene TRBD1, 5 bases. V lost 3 bases, J lost 0 bases, and 12 bases lay in between. The CDR3 is made up of 15 amino acids. The germline CDR1 and CDR2 sequences are SGHKS and YYEKEE (reference sequence). DNA for the CDR3: TGTGCCAGCAGCTGGGATGCAGGGTTGAACACTGAAGCTTTCTTT. Translating gives CASSWDAGLNTEAFF.

The chain combines TRBV5-1 with TRBJ2-3; TRBD1 might be the D (6 bases). The V gene's germline CDR1 is SGHRS and CDR2 YFSETQ. The V gene lost 4 bases and the J gene lost 0 bases, with 12 bases spanning the gap. CDR3 length: 15 residues. The CDR3 nucleotides read TGCGCCAGCAGCCGACAGGCGGGCAGCACAGATACGCAGTATTTT. This sequence encodes CASSRQAGSTDTQYF.

This clonotype was found many times. V gene TRBV24-1 combines with J gene TRBJ2-2; TRBD1 might be the D (6 bases). Germline loops: CDR1 KGHDR, CDR2 SFDVKD. The CDR3 contains 16 residues. V was trimmed by 3 bases and J by 4 bases, leaving 14 bases between them. CDR3 loop: CATSDLGQDRTGELFF. The CDR3 DNA sequence: TGTGCCACCAGTGATCTGGGACAAGATCGCACCGGGGAGCTGTTTTTT.

The chain is built from TRBV11-2 and TRBJ2-7; no firm D call. Trimming pared 0 bases from V and 2 bases from J, leaving 8 bases between. CDR3 length equals 14 residues. Looked up from germline, CDR1 is SGHAT and CDR2 is FQNNGV. CDR3: CASSLDPVTYEQYF. The CDR3 coding sequence is TGTGCCAGCAGCTTAGATCCAGTTACCTACGAGCAGTACTTC. The full variable domain, in which reference TRBV11-2 and TRBJ2-7 provide the parts outside the CDR3, is EAGVAQSPRYKIIEKRQSVAFWCNPISGHATLYWYQQILGQGPKLLIQFQNNGVVDDSQLPKDRFSAERLKGVDSTLKIQPAKLEDSAVYLCASSLDPVTYEQYFGPGTRLTVT.

The sample holds a few counts of this clonotype. J is TRBJ2-3 and V is TRBV29-1; 8 bases are shared with TRBD2. Per germline, CDR1 SQVTM and CDR2 ANQGSEA. J was trimmed by 5 bases and V by 7 bases; bases with no gene match: 14. The CDR3 is 15 amino acids. CDR3 region: CSAGGGLRVEDTQYF. CDR3 sequence (DNA): TGCAGCGCCGGGGGGGGGCTGAGGGTTGAAGATACGCAGTATTTT.

The chain joins TRBV19 to TRBJ1-1; D ambiguous. CDR3 length: 15 amino acids. CDR1 is LNHDA and CDR2 is SQIVND in the germline V gene (reference sequence). The V and J ends lost 0 bases and 0 bases respectively, with 8 bases between them. DNA for the CDR3: TGTGCCAGTAGTATAGATCCAGGAGTGAACACTGAAGCTTTCTTT. Amino acids: CASSIDPGVNTEAFF.

The gene calls are TRBV10-3 and TRBJ1-3; no clear D. This CDR3 region has 14 residues. V lost 9 bases and J 0 bases, leaving 12 bases between the germline ends. The germline V gene has CDR1 ENHRY and CDR2 SYGVKD. The CDR3 DNA sequence: TGTGCCATTCGGACGGGTCACTCTGGAAACACCATATATTTT. Translating gives CAIRTGHSGNTIYF.

The V call is TRBV12-3 or TRBV12-4, the J call TRBJ1-2; 11 bases map to TRBD1. The ends lost 5 bases at V and 3 bases at J; junction bases unmatched: 8. The CDR3 is 16 residues long. The CDR3 is CASSPGPGQGDYGYTF. The CDR3 DNA sequence: TGTGCCAGCAGTCCCGGTCCGGGACAGGGGGACTATGGCTACACCTTC.

The genes are TRBV6-6 and TRBJ1-5; D unresolved. The CDR3 sequence is 15 residues long. Germline CDR1 is MNHNY and CDR2 is SVGAGI (reference sequence). Trimming left V 0 bases short and J 3 bases short, with 9 bases between. The CDR3 loop is CASSYSSANNQPQHF. The CDR3 DNA sequence: TGTGCCAGCAGTTACTCGTCAGCGAACAATCAGCCCCAGCATTTT.

This clonotype was seen more than once but under ten times. Written as DNA, the CDR3 is TGTGCCAGCGGTCCGCGGGGGTGGTTACGAGCTTTCTTT. Protein: CASGPRGWLRAFF. V usage is TRBV28 and J usage is TRBJ1-1; TRBD1 might be the D (5 bases). The germline CDR1 and CDR2 sequences are MDHEN and SYDVKM. This CDR3 contains 13 residues. V lost 8 bases and J lost 10, with 20 bases in between.

This clonotype was recorded at least ten times. In DNA, the CDR3 is TGTGCCAGCAGCTCACGACTAGCGGGGGGGGCCGCAGATACGCAGTATTTT. This encodes CASSSRLAGGAADTQYF. The rearrangement joins TRBV7-9 to TRBJ2-3; 14 bases fit TRBD2. The trim removed 4 bases at V and 4 bases at J, leaving 7 bases unmatched. The germline V gene encodes CDR1 SEHNR and CDR2 FQNEAQ (reference sequence). The CDR3 contains 17 residues.

A single count supports this clonotype. The chain couples TRBV5-4 to TRBJ2-5, with 13 positions matching TRBD2. Germline lookup yields CDR1 SGHNT and CDR2 YYREEE (reference sequence). The CDR3 runs to 18 residues. The V gene end was trimmed by 4 bases and the J gene end by 1 base; junction bases not matched to a gene: 10. In nucleotides, the CDR3 is TGTGCCAGCAGCCCCGGGACTAGCGGGATCCCCCTCCAAGAGACCCAGTACTTC. Translation: CASSPGTSGIPLQETQYF.

V gene TRBV7-9 combines with J gene TRBJ2-7; D ambiguous. This CDR3 has 13 amino acids. Trimming removed 5 bases at V and 3 bases at J, with 11 bases between. Germline CDR1 SEHNR, CDR2 FQNEAQ (reference sequence). The DNA for the CDR3 is TGTGCCAGCAGCCCGGCGTCCAACTACGAGCAGTACTTC. It yields the protein CASSPASNYEQYF.

The chain uses TRBV12-3 or TRBV12-4 and TRBJ1-3; D unresolved. The V end lost 3 bases, the J end lost 0 bases, and 9 bases lay between the germline ends. This CDR3 has 15 amino acids. The CDR3: CASSFRADSGNTIYF. CDR3 nucleotides: TGTGCCAGCAGTTTTCGGGCAGACTCTGGAAACACCATATATTTT.

The chain links TRBV2 to TRBJ2-7; 8 nucleotides line up with TRBD1. The CDR3 is made up of 13 amino acids. The germline gives CDR1 SNHLY, CDR2 FYNNEI. V gave up 6 bases and J gave up 3 bases; unmatched junction bases: 4. The CDR3 here is CASRRGQDYEQYF. In DNA form, the CDR3 reads TGTGCCAGCAGGAGGGGACAGGACTACGAGCAGTACTTC.

The genes are TRBV27 and TRBJ2-7; 8 bases line up with TRBD1. Trimming removed 8 bases from V and 4 bases from J; junction bases left unmatched: 16. The germline V gene has CDR1 MNHEY and CDR2 SMNVEV (reference sequence). CDR3 length: 16 amino acids. This CDR3 reads CASPDPSTGDAYEQYF. The CDR3 region has the DNA TGTGCCAGCCCAGACCCCTCGACAGGGGACGCATACGAGCAGTACTTC.

This clonotype came up a few times. V usage is TRBV12-3 or TRBV12-4 and J usage is TRBJ1-1; 9 bases match TRBD1. The ends lost 5 bases at V and 4 bases at J; junction bases unmatched: 8. CDR3 length: 15 amino acids. CDR3 in amino acids: CASSSPGQGRTEAFF. Written as DNA, the CDR3 is TGTGCCAGCAGTAGCCCGGGACAGGGACGCACTGAAGCTTTCTTT.

There are many counts of this clonotype. The gene calls are TRBV28 and TRBJ1-2; 7 bases line up with TRBD1. With 6 bases clipped from V and 5 bases from J, the junction kept 9 bases outside the gene matches. The germline V gene encodes CDR1 MDHEN and CDR2 SYDVKM. The CDR3 has 14 amino acids. This chain's CDR3 is CASSGTELLYGYTF. In DNA form, the CDR3 reads TGTGCCAGCAGCGGGACAGAACTCCTATATGGCTACACCTTC.